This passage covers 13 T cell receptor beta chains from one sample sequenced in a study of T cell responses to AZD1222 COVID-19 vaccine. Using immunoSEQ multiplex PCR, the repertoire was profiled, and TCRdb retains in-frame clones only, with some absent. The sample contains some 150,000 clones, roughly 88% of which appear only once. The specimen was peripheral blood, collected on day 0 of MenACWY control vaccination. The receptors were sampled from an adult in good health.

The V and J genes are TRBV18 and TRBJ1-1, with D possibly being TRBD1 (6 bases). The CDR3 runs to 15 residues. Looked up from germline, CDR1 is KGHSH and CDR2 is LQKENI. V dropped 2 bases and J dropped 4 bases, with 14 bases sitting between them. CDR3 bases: TGTGCCAGCTCACCAATGGGACAAGTAGCCACTGAAGCTTTCTTT. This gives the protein CASSPMGQVATEAFF.

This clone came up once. As DNA, the CDR3 is TGTGCCAGCAGTTTAGAGAGCTCTGGAAACACCATATATTTT. Its protein is CASSLESSGNTIYF. The genes are TRBV6-5 and TRBJ1-3; D is unresolved. Per the germline V gene, CDR1 is MNHEY and CDR2 is SVGAGI. There are 14 residues in the CDR3. V was pared by 4 bases and J by 0 bases, with 7 bases between.

CDR3 in amino acids: CASTDTATWRNIQYF. CDR3 nucleotide sequence: TGTGCCAGCACCGACACGGCCACTTGGAGGAACATTCAGTACTTC. The V and J genes are TRBV6-5 and TRBJ2-4; D is perhaps TRBD2 (5 bases). Deletions cut 7 bases from V and 7 bases from J, with 20 bases between. The CDR3 runs to 15 residues. CDR1 is MNHEY and CDR2 is SVGAGI in the germline V gene.

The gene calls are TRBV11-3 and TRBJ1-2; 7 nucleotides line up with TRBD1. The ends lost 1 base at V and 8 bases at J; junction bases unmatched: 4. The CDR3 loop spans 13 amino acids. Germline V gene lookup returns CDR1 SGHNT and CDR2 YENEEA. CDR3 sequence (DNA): TGTGCCAGCAGCTTAGTCGACAGGGACGGCTACACCTTC. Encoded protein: CASSLVDRDGYTF.

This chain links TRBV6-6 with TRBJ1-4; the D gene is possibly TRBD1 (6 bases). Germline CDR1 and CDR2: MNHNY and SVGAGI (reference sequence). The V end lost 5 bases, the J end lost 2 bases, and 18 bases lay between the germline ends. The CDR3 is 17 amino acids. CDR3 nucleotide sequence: TGTGCCAGCAGTCCCGGACAGAACCAGTATACTAATGAAAAACTGTTTTTT. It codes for CASSPGQNQYTNEKLFF.

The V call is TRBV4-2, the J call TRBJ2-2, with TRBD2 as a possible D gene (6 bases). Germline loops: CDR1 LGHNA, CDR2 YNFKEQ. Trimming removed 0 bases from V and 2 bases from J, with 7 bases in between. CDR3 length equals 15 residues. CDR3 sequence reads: CASSQEGGNTGELFF. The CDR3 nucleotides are TGTGCCAGCAGCCAAGAGGGGGGTAACACCGGGGAGCTGTTTTTT.

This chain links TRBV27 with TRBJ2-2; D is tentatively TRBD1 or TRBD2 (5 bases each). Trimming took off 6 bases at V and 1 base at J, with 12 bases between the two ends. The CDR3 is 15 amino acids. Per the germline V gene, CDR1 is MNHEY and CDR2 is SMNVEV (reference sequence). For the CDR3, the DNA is TGTGCCAGCAGCCCTGGGACGGGGAACACCGGGGAGCTGTTTTTT. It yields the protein CASSPGTGNTGELFF.

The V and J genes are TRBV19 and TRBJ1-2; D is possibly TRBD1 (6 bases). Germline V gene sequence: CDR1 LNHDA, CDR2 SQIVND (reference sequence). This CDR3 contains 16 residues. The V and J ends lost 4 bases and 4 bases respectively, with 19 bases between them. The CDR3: CASSTTHTGLGYGYTF. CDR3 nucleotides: TGTGCCAGTAGTACGACCCACACAGGGCTCGGCTATGGCTACACCTTC. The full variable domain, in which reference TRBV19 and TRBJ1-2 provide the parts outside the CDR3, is DGGITQSPKYLFRKEGQNVTLSCEQNLNHDAMYWYRQDPGQGLRLIYYSQIVNDFQKGDIAEGYSVSREKKESFPLTVTSAQKNPTAFYLCASSTTHTGLGYGYTFGSGTRLTVV.

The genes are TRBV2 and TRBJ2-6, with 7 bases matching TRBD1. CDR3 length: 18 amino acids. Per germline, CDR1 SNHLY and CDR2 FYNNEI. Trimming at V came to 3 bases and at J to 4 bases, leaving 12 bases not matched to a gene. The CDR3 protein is CASSDPDRRSEGANVLTF. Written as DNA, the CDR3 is TGTGCCAGCAGTGACCCGGACAGGCGCAGTGAGGGGGCCAACGTCCTGACTTTC.

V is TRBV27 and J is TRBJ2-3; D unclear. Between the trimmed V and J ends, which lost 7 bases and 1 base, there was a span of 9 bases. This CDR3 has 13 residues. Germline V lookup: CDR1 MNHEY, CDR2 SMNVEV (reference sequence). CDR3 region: CASTLVGTDTQYF. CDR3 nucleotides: TGTGCCAGCACCCTAGTAGGCACAGATACGCAGTATTTT.

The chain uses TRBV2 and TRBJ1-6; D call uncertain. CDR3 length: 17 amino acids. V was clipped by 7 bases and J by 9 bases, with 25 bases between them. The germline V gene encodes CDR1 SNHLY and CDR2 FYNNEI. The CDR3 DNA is TGTGCCAGCATCCCTCGGGAGAGACCCTTATCCGGTTCACCCCTCCACTTT. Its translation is CASIPRERPLSGSPLHF.

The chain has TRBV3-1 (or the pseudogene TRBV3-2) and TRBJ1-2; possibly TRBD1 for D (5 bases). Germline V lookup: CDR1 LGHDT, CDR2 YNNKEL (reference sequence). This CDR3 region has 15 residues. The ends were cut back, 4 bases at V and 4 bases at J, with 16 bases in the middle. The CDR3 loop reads CASSPGTSWGYGYTF. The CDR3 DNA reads TGTGCCAGCAGCCCAGGGACTTCATGGGGCTATGGCTACACCTTC.

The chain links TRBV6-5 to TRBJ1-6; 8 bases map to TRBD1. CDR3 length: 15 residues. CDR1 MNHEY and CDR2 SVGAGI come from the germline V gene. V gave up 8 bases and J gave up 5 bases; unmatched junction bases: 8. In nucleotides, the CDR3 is TGTGCCAGCGGAGGACAGGGAGGGAATAATTCACCCCTCCACTTT. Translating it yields CASGGQGGNNSPLHF.